This T cell receptor beta chain was obtained from a study of control samples from healthy donors and cancer patients. Clones were read by immunoSEQ multiplex PCR, and TCRdb kept only the in-frame ones, dropping some. In the table there are 400,000 to 500,000 clones, about 93% of which are singletons. V gave up 1 base and J gave up 1 base; unmatched junction bases: 4. Germline loops: CDR1 SGDLS, CDR2 YYNGEE. The CDR3 covers 16 residues. The sample comprised PBMCs. The rearrangement links TRBV9 to TRBJ2-2; 7 positions agree with TRBD1. The TCR was taken from a man aged 35 to 55 with head and neck cancer. The CDR3 coding sequence is TGTGCCAGCAGCGTACGAGGACAGGAGAACACCGGGGAGCTGTTTTTT. Translating gives CASSVRGQENTGELFF.